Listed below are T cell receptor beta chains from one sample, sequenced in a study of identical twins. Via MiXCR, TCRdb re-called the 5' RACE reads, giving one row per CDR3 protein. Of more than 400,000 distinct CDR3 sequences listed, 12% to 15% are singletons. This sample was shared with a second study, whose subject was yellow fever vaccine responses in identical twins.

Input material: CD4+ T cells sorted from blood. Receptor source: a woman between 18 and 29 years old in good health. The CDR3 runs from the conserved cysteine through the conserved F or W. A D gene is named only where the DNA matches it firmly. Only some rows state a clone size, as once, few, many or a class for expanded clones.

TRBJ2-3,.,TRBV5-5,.,TGTGCCAGCAGCTCCAATCCCCAAGCCGTGGATACGCAGTATTTT,CASSSNPQAVDTQYF
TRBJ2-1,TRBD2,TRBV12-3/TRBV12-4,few,TGTGCCAGCAGTCTCGGACTAGCGCAGTTCTTC,CASSLGLAQFF
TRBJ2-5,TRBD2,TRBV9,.,TGTGCCAGCAGCGTTCTAGCGGGGGAAGAGACCCAGTACTTC,CASSVLAGEETQYF
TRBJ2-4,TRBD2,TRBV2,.,TGTGCCAGCTCCTCCAAGGGTCGGACTAGCGTAGCCCGAGTTGACATTCAGTACTTC,CASSSKGRTSVARVDIQYF
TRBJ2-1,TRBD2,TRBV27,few,TGTGCCAGCATCCCGAAGGGAGGGAGGGCCGGCAATGAGCAGTTCTTC,CASIPKGGRAGNEQFF
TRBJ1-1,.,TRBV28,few,TGTGCCAGCACTGCGGACACTGAAGCTTTCTTT,CASTADTEAFF
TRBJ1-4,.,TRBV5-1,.,TGCGCCAGCAGCCTGACGGCCGAAAAACTGTTTTTT,CASSLTAEKLFF
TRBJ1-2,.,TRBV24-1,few,TGTGCCACCAGTGATGAGGGGAAAAACTATGGCTACACCTTC,CATSDEGKNYGYTF
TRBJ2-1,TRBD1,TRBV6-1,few,TGTGCCAGCACCGGGACAGGGGGCGCAAACCTAGACAATGAGCAGTTCTTC,CASTGTGGANLDNEQFF
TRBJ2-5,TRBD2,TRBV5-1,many,TGCGCCAGCAGCGGGGAGGGGTTCGGAGAGACCCAGTACTTC,CASSGEGFGETQYF
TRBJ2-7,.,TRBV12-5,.,TGTGCTAGTGGTTTGGAGGAGGGGGTCTACGAGCAGTACTTC,CASGLEEGVYEQYF
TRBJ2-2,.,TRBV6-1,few,TGTGCCAGCAGCCGGGACCGTCCATCCTTAGGGGAGCTGTTTTTT,CASSRDRPSLGELFF
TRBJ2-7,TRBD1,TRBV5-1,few,TGCGCCAGCAGCTTGGAGCGGACAGGGTCCTACGAGCAGTACTTC,CASSLERTGSYEQYF
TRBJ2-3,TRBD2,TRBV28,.,TGTGCCAGCAGTTCCCTAGCGGAATCTAGCACAGATACGCAGTATTTT,CASSSLAESSTDTQYF
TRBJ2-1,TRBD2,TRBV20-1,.,TGCAGTGCTATCATAGGGACTAGCGGCAGGCGGAATGAGCAGTTCTTC,CSAIIGTSGRRNEQFF
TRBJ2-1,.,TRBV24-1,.,TGTGCCACCAGTGATTTCGGTCCCTACAATGAGCAGTTCTTC,CATSDFGPYNEQFF
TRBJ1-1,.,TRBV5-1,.,TGCGCCAGCAGCCTGGACGGCGCAATGAACACTGAAGCTTTCTTT,CASSLDGAMNTEAFF
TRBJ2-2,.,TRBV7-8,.,TGTGCCAGCACCCTATCGCGGCTCGCCGGGGAGCTGTTTTTT,CASTLSRLAGELFF
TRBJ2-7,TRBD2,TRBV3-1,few,TGTGCCAGCAGCCAGGGACTAGCTTCCGAGCAGTACTTC,CASSQGLASEQYF
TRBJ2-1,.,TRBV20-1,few,TGCAGGGCAGGGGACTACTACAATGAGCAGTTCTTC,CRAGDYYNEQFF
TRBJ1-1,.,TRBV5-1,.,TGCGCCAGCAGCTTGGCTACCGGGGCAAAGAACACTGAAGCTTTCTTT,CASSLATGAKNTEAFF
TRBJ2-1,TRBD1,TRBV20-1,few,TGCAGTGCTAGAGCCCGGGACAGGGGATCCAATGAGCAGTTCTTC,CSARARDRGSNEQFF
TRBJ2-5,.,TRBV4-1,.,TGCGCCAGCAGCTATCCAGGGGCCCAGCAAGAGACCCAGTACTTC,CASSYPGAQQETQYF
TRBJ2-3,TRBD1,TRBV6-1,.,TGTGCCAGCAGTATCAGGGGGCGCAGCACAGATACGCAGTATTTT,CASSIRGRSTDTQYF
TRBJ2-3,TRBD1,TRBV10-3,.,TGTGCCATCAGTAACACAGGGGGCTGGTTGGCAGATACGCAGTATTTT,CAISNTGGWLADTQYF
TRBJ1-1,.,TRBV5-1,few,TGCGCCAGCAGCTTACGGGGTAACATGAACACTGAAGCTTTCTTT,CASSLRGNMNTEAFF
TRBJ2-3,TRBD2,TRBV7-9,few,TGTGCCAGCATAACTAGCGGGATCTCAGATACGCAGTATTTT,CASITSGISDTQYF
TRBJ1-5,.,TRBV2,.,TGTGCCAGCAGTGAAGAACAGCTCAATCAGCCCCAGCATTTT,CASSEEQLNQPQHF
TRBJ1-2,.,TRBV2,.,TGTGCCAGCAAAAGGGAAGGGGATTATGGCTACACCTTC,CASKREGDYGYTF
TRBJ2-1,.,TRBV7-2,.,TGTGCCAGCAGCTTAGATCCAGGCCTCAATGAGCAGTTCTTC,CASSLDPGLNEQFF
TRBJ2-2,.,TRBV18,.,TGTGCCAGCTCATCGCCGGGAGAAGGAACCGGGGAGCTGTTTTTT,CASSSPGEGTGELFF
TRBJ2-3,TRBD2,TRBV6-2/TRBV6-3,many,TGTGCCAGCAACCCGGGACTAGCGGGATCTACGCAGTATTTT,CASNPGLAGSTQYF
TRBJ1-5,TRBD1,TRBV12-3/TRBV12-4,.,TGTGCCAGCAAAATAGGGACAGGTAGCAATCAGCCCCAGCATTTT,CASKIGTGSNQPQHF
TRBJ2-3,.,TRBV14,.,TGTGCCAGCAGCCAATTCCATACGCAGTATTTT,CASSQFHTQYF
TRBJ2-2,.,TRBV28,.,.,CASREGQGNTGELFFF
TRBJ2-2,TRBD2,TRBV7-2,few,TGTGCCAGCAGCCGAACTAGCGTCACCGGGGAGCTGTTTTTT,CASSRTSVTGELFF
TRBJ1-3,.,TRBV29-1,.,TGCAGCGCCGGGGGGTCCAGCCACTCTGGAAACACCATATATTTT,CSAGGSSHSGNTIYF
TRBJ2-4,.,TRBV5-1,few,TGCGCCAGCAGCTTCGGGTTGGACTCGGACATTCAGTACTTC,CASSFGLDSDIQYF
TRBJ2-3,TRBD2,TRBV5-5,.,TGTGCCAGCAGCTTGGATGGGGCCGGGGGGACCTACACAGATACGCAGTATTTT,CASSLDGAGGTYTDTQYF
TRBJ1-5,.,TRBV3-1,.,TGTGCCAGCAGCCAAGATTCGACTCCCGTATGGCCCCAGCATTTT,CASSQDSTPVWPQHF
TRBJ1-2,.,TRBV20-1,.,TGCAGTGCTAGAGATTGGGGGGGGAACTATGGCTACACCTTC,CSARDWGGNYGYTF
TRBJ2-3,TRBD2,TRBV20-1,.,TGCAGTGCCATAGCGGGAGACCTCTCCCCGAGCACAGATACGCAGTATTTT,CSAIAGDLSPSTDTQYF